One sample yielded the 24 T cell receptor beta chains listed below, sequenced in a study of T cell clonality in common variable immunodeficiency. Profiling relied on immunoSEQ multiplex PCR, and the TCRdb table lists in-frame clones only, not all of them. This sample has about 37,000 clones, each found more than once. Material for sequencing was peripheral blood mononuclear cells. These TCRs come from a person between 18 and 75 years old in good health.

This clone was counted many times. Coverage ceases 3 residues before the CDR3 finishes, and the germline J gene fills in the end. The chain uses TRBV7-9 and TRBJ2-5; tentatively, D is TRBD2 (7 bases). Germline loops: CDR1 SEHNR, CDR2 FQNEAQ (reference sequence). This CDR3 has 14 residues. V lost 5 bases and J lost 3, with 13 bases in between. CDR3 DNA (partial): TGTGCCAGCAGCCCTAAAGGGGGGGAAGAGACC. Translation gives CASSPKGGEET. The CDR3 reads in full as CASSPKGGEETQYF.

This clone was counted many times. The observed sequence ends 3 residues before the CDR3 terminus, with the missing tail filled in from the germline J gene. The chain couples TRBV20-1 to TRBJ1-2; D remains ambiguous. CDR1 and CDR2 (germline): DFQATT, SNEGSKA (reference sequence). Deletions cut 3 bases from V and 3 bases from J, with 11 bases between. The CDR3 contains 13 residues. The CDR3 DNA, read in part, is TGCAGTGCTAGCACTGACGGGTACTATGGC. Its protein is CSASTDGYYG. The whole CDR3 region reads CSASTDGYYGYTF.

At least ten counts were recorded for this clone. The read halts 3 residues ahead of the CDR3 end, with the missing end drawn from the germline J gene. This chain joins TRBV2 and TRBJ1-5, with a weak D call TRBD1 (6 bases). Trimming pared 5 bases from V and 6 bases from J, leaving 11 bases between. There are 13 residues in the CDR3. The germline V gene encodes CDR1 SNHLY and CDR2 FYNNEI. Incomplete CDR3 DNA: TGTGCCAGCAGTCCCCAGGGGAGTCAGCCC. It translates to CASSPQGSQP. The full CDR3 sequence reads CASSPQGSQPQHF. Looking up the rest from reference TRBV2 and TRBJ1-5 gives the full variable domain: EPEVTQTPSHQVTQMGQEVILRCVPISNHLYFYWYRQILGQKVEFLVSFYNNEISEKSEIFDDQFSVERPDGSNFTLKIRSTKLEDSAMYFCASSPQGSQPQHFGDGTRLSIL.

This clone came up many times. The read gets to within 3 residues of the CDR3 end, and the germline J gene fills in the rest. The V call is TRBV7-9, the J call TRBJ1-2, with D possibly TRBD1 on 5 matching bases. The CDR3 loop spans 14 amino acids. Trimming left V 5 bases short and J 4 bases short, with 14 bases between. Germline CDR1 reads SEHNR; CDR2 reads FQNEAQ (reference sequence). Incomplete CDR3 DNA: TGTGCCAGCAGCCTAACAGGAAAAGGCTATGGC. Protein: CASSLTGKGYG. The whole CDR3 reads CASSLTGKGYGYTF.

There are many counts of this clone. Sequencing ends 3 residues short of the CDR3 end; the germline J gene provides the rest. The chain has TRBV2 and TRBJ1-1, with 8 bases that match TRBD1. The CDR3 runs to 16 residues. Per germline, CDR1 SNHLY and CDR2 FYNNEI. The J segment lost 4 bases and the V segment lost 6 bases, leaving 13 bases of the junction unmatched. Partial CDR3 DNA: TGTGCCAGCAGCCCCTTGGCAGGGGGCGTGGGCACTGAA. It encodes CASSPLAGGVGTE. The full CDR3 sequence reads CASSPLAGGVGTEAFF.

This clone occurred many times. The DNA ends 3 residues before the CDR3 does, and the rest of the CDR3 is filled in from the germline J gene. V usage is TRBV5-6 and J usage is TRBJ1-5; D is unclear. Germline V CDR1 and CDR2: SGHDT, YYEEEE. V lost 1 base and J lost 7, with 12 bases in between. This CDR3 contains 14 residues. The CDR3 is CASSLRAGEQPQHF. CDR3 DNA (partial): TGTGCCAGCAGCTTGAGGGCAGGAGAACAGCCC.

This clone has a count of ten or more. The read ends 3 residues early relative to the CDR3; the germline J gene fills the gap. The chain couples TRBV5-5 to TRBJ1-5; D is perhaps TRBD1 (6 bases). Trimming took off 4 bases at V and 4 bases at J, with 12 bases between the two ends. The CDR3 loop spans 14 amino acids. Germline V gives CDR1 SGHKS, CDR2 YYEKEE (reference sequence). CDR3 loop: CASSTGTQNQPQHF. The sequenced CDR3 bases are TGTGCCAGCAGCACCGGGACACAGAATCAGCCC.

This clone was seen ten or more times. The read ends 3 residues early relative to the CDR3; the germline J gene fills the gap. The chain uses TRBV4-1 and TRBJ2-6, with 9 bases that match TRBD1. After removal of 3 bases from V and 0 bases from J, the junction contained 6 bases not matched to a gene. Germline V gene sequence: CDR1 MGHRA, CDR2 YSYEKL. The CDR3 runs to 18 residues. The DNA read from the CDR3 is TGCGCCAGCAGCCACCCGGGACAGGGACTCTCTGGGGCCAACGTC. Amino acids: CASSHPGQGLSGANV. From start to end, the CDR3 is CASSHPGQGLSGANVLTF.

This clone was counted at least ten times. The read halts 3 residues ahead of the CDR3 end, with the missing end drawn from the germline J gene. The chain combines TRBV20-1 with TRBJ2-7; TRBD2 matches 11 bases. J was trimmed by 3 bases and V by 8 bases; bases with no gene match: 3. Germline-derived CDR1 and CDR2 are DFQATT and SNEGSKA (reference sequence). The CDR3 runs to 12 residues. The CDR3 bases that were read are TGCAGTCCGGGACTAGCGGACTACGAG. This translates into CSPGLADYE. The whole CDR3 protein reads CSPGLADYEQYF.

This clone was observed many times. The CDR3 DNA, read in part, is TGCAGCGTTCGTCAGACCTACAATGAG. It translates to CSVRQTYNE. The full CDR3 is CSVRQTYNEQFF. The chain employs TRBV29-1 and TRBJ2-1, with no clear D. Read coverage stops 3 residues before the CDR3 terminus; the germline J gene supplies the remainder. CDR1 is SQVTM and CDR2 is ANQGSEA in the germline V gene. This CDR3 contains 12 residues. The V end was cut by 5 bases, the J end by 2 bases, with 7 bases between.

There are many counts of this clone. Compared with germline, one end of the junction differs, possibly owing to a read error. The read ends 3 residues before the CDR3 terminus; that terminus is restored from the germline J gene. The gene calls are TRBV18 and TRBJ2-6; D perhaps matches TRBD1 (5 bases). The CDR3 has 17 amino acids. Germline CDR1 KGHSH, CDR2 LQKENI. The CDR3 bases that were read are TGTGCCAGCTCGCCACCTACTGACAGAACAGGGGCCAACGTC. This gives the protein CASSPPTDRTGANV. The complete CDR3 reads CASSPPTDRTGANVLTF. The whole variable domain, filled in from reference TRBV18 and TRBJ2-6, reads NAGVMQNPRHLVRRRGQEARLRCSPMKGHSHVYWYRQLPEEGLKFMVYLQKENIIDESGMPKERFSAEFPKEGPSILRIQQVVRGDSAAYFCASSPPTDRTGANVLTFGAGSRLTVL.

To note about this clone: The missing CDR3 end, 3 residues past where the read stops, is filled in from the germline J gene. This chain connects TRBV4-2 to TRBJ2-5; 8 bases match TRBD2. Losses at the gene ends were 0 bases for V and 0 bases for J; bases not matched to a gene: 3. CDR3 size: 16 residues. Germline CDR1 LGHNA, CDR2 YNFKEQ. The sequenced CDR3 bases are TGTGCCAGCAGCCAAGAACGGGGGGGCAACCAAGAGACC. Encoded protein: CASSQERGGNQET. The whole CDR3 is CASSQERGGNQETQYF.

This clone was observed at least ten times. The part of the CDR3 DNA that was read is TGTGCCAGTAGTAATGATGGGGGCGCCTACGAG. Protein product: CASSNDGGAYE. The complete CDR3 sequence is CASSNDGGAYEQYF. This chain links TRBV19 with TRBJ2-7; possibly TRBD1 for D (6 bases). Read sequence stops 3 residues before the CDR3 end, and the germline J gene provides the missing end. The germline V gene encodes CDR1 LNHDA and CDR2 SQIVND (reference sequence). V was cut by 4 bases and J by 2 bases, with 12 bases left in between. This CDR3 comprises 14 residues.

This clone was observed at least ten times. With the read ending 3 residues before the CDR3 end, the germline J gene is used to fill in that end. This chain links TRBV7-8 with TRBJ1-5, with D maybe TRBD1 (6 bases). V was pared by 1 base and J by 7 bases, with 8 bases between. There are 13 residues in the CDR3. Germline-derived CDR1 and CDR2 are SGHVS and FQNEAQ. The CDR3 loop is CASSLDREQPQHF. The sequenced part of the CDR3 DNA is TGTGCCAGCAGCTTAGACAGGGAGCAGCCC.

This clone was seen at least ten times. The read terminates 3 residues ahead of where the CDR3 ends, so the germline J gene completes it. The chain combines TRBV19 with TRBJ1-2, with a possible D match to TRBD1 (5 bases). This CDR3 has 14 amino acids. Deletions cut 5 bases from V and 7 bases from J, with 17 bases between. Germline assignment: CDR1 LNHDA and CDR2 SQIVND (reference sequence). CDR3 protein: CASSLQGGEVGYTF. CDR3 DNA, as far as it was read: TGTGCCAGTAGTCTCCAGGGAGGGGAGGTTGGC.

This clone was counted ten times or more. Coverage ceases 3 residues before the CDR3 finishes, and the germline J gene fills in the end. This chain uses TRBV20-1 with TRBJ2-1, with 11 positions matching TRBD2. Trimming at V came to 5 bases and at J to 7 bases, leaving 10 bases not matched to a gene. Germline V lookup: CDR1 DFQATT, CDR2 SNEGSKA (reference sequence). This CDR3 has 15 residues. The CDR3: CSAYTSGSLRNEQFF. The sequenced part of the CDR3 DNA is TGCAGTGCTTACACTAGCGGGAGTTTAAGGAATGAG.

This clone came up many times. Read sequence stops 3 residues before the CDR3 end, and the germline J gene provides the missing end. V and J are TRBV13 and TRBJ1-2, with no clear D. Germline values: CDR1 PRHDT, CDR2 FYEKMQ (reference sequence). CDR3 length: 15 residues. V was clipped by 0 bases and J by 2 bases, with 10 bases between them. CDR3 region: CASSLGRRGNYGYTF. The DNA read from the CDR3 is TGTGCCAGCAGCTTAGGCCGACGGGGAAACTATGGC.

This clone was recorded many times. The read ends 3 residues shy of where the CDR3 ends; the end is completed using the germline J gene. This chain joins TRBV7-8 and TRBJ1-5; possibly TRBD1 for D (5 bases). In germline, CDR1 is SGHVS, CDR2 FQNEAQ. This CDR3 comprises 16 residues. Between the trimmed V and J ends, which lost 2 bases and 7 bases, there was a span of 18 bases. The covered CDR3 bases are TGTGCCAGCAGCTTAACCAGGGAATTACGAGGGCAGCCC. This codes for CASSLTRELRGQP. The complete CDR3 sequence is CASSLTRELRGQPQHF.

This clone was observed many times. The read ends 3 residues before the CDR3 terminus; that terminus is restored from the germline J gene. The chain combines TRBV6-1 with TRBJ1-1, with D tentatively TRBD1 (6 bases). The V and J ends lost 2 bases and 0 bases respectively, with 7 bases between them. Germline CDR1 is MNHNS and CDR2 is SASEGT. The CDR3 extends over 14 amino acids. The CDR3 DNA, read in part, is TGTGCCAGCAGTGAAAGGACAGTGAACACTGAA. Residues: CASSERTVNTE. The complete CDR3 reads CASSERTVNTEAFF.

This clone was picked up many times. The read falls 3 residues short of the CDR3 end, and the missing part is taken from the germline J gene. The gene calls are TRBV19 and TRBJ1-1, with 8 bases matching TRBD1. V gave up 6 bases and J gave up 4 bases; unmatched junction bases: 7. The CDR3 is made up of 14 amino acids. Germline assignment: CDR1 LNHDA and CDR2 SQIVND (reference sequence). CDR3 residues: CASSLDRGITEAFF. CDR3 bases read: TGTGCCAGTAGCCTAGACAGGGGTATCACTGAA.

The sequenced part of the CDR3 DNA is TGTGCCAGCAGTGAACCTCAGGGGACTAGCGTGTACAATGAG. Translating gives CASSEPQGTSVYNE. The entire CDR3 protein is CASSEPQGTSVYNEQFF. V is TRBV25-1 and J is TRBJ2-1; 10 bases are shared with TRBD2. From the germline J gene comes the end of the CDR3, since the read stops 3 residues before it. Per germline, CDR1 MGHDK and CDR2 SYGVNS. V was pared by 2 bases and J by 4 bases, with 8 bases of the junction left unmatched. The CDR3 has 17 amino acids.

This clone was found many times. CDR3 residues: CASSLGTGGTEAFF. Incomplete CDR3 DNA: TGTGCCAGCAGCTTGGGTACAGGGGGCACTGAA. The chain has TRBV5-4 and TRBJ1-1, with 8 bases fitting TRBD1. The missing CDR3 end, 3 residues past where the read stops, is filled in from the germline J gene. The CDR3 extends over 14 amino acids. V lost 0 bases to trimming and J lost 4 bases; unmatched junction nucleotides: 2. The V gene's germline CDR1 is SGHNT and CDR2 YYREEE (reference sequence).

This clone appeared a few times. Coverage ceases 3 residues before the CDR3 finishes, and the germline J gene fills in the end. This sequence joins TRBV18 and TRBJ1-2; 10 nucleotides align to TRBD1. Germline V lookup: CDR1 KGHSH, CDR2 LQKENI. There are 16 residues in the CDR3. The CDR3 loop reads CASSPQRDRGPDTYTF. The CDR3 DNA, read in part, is TGTGCCAGCTCACCGCAGCGGGACAGGGGTCCAGATACC.

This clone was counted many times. This CDR3 is CATSPGRANEQFF. CDR3 DNA (partial): TGTGCCACCAGCCCCGGGCGGGCCAATGAG. The chain is built from TRBV15 and TRBJ2-1; D might be TRBD2 (5 bases). Read coverage stops 3 residues before the CDR3 terminus; the germline J gene supplies the remainder. V was shortened by 5 bases and J by 6 bases, with 11 bases between the two germline ends. CDR1 LNHNV and CDR2 YYDKDF come from the germline V gene (reference sequence). This CDR3 is built from 13 residues.